This TCR beta chain was retrieved from a study of T-cell memory formation after mild COVID-19 (TCRdb year 2021). Regarding the complete study: Most TCR sequence clusters were specific to one of the two donors. Longitudinal TCRalpha and TCRbeta repertoire sequencing tracked T-cell clones expanding and contracting after mild COVID-19 in two donors. Two young, previously healthy adult volunteers, one female and one male, were included in the cohort.

Ficoll-Paque density gradient centrifugation was used to isolate PBMCs. This clonotype was found a few times. No antigen is known for it. Qualities for individual bases were not recorded, and no much larger clone is one base off. The reads were generated on an Illumina NovaSeq 6000. cDNA libraries for TCRalpha and TCRbeta were prepared by 5'RACE using constant-segment primers, with sample barcodes and unique molecular identifiers added. RNA was extracted from every sample with Trizol reagent. Amplification of the libraries took two PCR steps, and the second step added a second sample barcode plus Illumina TruSeq adapters. The libraries were sequenced on an Illumina NovaSeq using 2 x 150 bp paired-end reads. In the original analysis: Demultiplexing of reads and collapsing into UMI-guided consensus sequences were performed with migec v1.2.7. Using mixcr v2.1.11, UMI consensuses were aligned to TRA and TRB V and J templates and then assembled into clonotypes. Expanded or contracted clonotypes were those called significant by both edgeR and NoisET, with noise models trained on biological replicates. For edgeR calls, the thresholds were a false discovery rate-adjusted p below 0.01 and a log2 fold-change of 1. As an exploratory analysis of dynamics, max-normalized trajectories of the 1000 most abundant clonotypes were examined by PCA with hierarchical clustering. Separately sequenced CD4+ and CD8+ repertoires were used to assign the CD4 or CD8 phenotype of responding clones. Starting from the raw public reads, TCRdb applied fastp trimming at Q25, assembled clones with MiXCR and retained in-frame beta chains. Duplicate CDR3 protein sequences are folded into a single record with the most common DNA and genes. What appears here as the V and J calls and clone size reflects TCRdb's work, not the paper's. The sample table shows 150,000 to 200,000 distinct CDR3 sequences, and over 10% are seen once. The ten largest account for approximately 3.4% of the sample.

At the junction V is shortened by 7 bases and J by 5 bases, with 10 bases in between. CDR1 and CDR2 are drawn from the germline V gene: SQVTM, ANQGSEA. Its CDR3 holds 11 amino acids, cysteine through phenylalanine. Here the CDR3 DNA is all that survives: 33 bases in frame from base 1. The investigation overall reported the following: SARS-CoV-2 specificity of the second-wave clones peaking on day 37 was not confirmed. Some responding clones were detected in pre-infection memory, suggesting pre-existing cross-reactive memory T cells joined the SARS-CoV-2 response. Contracting CD4+ clones turned up mainly in the CM and EM memory subsets, whereas EMRA was where CD8+ clones were enriched. The study covered only two mild cases, and larger cohorts including severe cases with pre-infection samples were considered necessary. From day 15 to 85, contracting clones showed balanced CD4/CD8 phenotypes, whereas a second wave of clones that expanded from day 15 to 37 leaned towards CD4+.

Sequencing used PBMCs or a T cell subset sorted from them (not recorded which). This sequence originates from a man younger than 30 who had mild COVID-19 (a few samples of this study predate the infection). The sample titles of this study are shuffled in the database, so cell type and time point are left out; the donor was told from shared clones. The chain was built from TRBV29-1 and TRBJ2-3; the D region possibly corresponds to TRBD2 (6 bases align). The DNA is TGCAGCGGGACTAACCGAGATACGCAGTATTTT. This yields the protein CSGTNRDTQYF.